The 8 T cell receptor beta chains presented below share a single source sample, sequenced in a study of shared clonotypes between healthy human individuals. Assay used: immunoSEQ multiplex PCR; TCRdb lists only in-frame clones, some missing. The table includes millions of clones, just over 90% detected once. Naive CD8 isolation took CD45RO-negative cells positively selected for CCR7 and excluded terminally differentiated effector memory CD45RA+ cells. The sequenced sample consisted of naive CD8+ T cells from PBMCs. These receptors all stem from a man between 18 and 29 years old in good health. Some clones in this sample may be carry-over from other donors' samples.

The chain combines TRBV9 with TRBJ1-2, with D hard to call. This CDR3 contains 14 residues. V was cut by 4 bases and J by 3 bases, with 13 bases left in between. The germline CDR1 and CDR2 sequences are SGDLS and YYNGEE. The CDR3 sequence is CASSPGPGYYGYTF. The CDR3, as DNA: TGTGCCAGCAGCCCTGGTCCAGGATACTATGGCTACACCTTC. Supplemented by reference TRBV9 and TRBJ1-2, the full variable domain reads DSGVTQTPKHLITATGQRVTLRCSPRSGDLSVYWYQQSLDQGLQFLIQYYNGEERAKGNILERFSAQQFPDLHSELNLSSLELGDSALYFCASSPGPGYYGYTFGSGTRLTVV.

This clone appeared a single time. The chain recombines TRBV7-7 with TRBJ2-5, with D possibly matching TRBD2 (6 bases). The germline gives CDR1 SSHAT, CDR2 FNYEAQ (reference sequence). The CDR3 loop spans 15 amino acids. V lost 5 bases and J lost 2, with 15 bases in between. The CDR3 region has the DNA TGTGCCAGCAGCAGAACGGGACTCGCGCAAGAGACCCAGTACTTC. This translates into CASSRTGLAQETQYF.

The chain combines TRBV6-4 with TRBJ2-2; TRBD1 agrees at 7 bases. CDR3 length equals 12 residues. J lost 5 bases, V lost 7 bases, and 1 base had no gene match. The germline V gene has CDR1 MRHNA and CDR2 SNTAGT. The CDR3 loop reads CASKTGTGELFF. CDR3 sequence (DNA): TGTGCCAGCAAGACAGGGACCGGGGAGCTGTTTTTT.

The chain couples TRBV30 to TRBJ1-2, with D perhaps matching TRBD1 (5 bases). Per the germline V gene, CDR1 is GTSNPN and CDR2 is SVGIG (reference sequence). The V and J ends lost 4 bases and 4 bases respectively, with 13 bases between them. CDR3 size: 13 residues. The CDR3, as DNA: TGTGCCTGGATTCCGACAGCCTTCTATGGCTACACCTTC. Its protein is CAWIPTAFYGYTF.

This clone showed up just once. V and J are TRBV19 and TRBJ2-7; 11 bases agree with TRBD1. Trimming took 3 bases from V and 5 from J; bases not matched to a gene: 6. In germline, CDR1 is LNHDA, CDR2 SQIVND (reference sequence). The CDR3 contains 15 residues. The CDR3 nucleotides read TGTGCCAGTAGTATCTTTGGACAGGGGGCCCACGAGCAGTACTTC. Translation: CASSIFGQGAHEQYF.

V is TRBV27 and J is TRBJ2-4; the match to TRBD1 covers 7 bases. The CDR3 runs 16 residues. Germline trimming cut 4 bases from V and 2 bases from J; bases unmatched to any gene: 8. Germline-derived CDR1 and CDR2 are MNHEY and SMNVEV (reference sequence). CDR3 DNA: TGTGCCAGCAGTTCCCTCCCGACAGGGACCAAAAACATTCAGTACTTC. Amino acids: CASSSLPTGTKNIQYF.

Regarding this clone: The sample contains more than one DNA sequence encoding this CDR3. V gene TRBV28 combines with J gene TRBJ1-3, with a tentative D call TRBD1 (6 bases). The CDR3 has 14 residues. Germline CDR1 reads MDHEN; CDR2 reads SYDVKM. Trimming removed 3 bases at V and 4 bases at J, with 10 bases between. CDR3 protein: CASSLPGAGNTIYF. The CDR3 region has the DNA TGTGCCAGCAGTTTGCCAGGGGCGGGAAACACCATATATTTT.

The chain employs TRBV27 and TRBJ2-3; TRBD2 agrees at 8 bases. CDR3 length equals 13 residues. V shed 8 bases and J 5 bases; nucleotides not matched to a gene: 6. Germline CDR1 is MNHEY and CDR2 is SMNVEV (reference sequence). CDR3 loop: CASWAGGIDTQYF. CDR3 DNA: TGTGCCAGCTGGGCGGGAGGTATAGATACGCAGTATTTT.